The 30 T cell receptor beta chains listed next were all sequenced from one sample in a study of STAT5B mutations in CD4+ large granular lymphocyte leukemia. Data came from immunoSEQ multiplex PCR; TCRdb stores just in-frame clones and leaves some out. The data hold fewer than 35,000 clones, with 72% observed a single time. The source material was CD4+ T cells from blood buffy coats. All receptors derive from a human donor in good health.

The chain uses TRBV10-3 and TRBJ1-3; 9 bases match TRBD1. Per the germline V gene, CDR1 is ENHRY and CDR2 is SYGVKD. V dropped 4 bases and J dropped 7; count of bases not matched to a gene: 8. The CDR3 has 15 residues. The CDR3 coding sequence is TGTGCCATCAGTGCCCGGGACAGGGTGAGCAACACCATATATTTT. This translates into CAISARDRVSNTIYF.

V is TRBV9 and J is TRBJ2-7, with D unresolved. CDR3 length: 15 amino acids. Trimming removed 0 bases at V and 4 bases at J, with 14 bases between. Germline V lookup: CDR1 SGDLS, CDR2 YYNGEE. CDR3 sequence: CASSVGPQRAYEQYF. CDR3 coding DNA: TGTGCCAGCAGCGTAGGCCCGCAACGTGCGTACGAGCAGTACTTC.

The chain combines TRBV6-1 with TRBJ1-1; D call uncertain. Germline V gene data show CDR1 as MNHNS and CDR2 as SASEGT. With 0 bases removed from V and 3 bases from J, the gap between germline ends came to 11 bases. The CDR3 is made up of 15 amino acids. In DNA, the CDR3 is TGTGCCAGCAGTGAAGCTTCGGGAGGCTACACTGAAGCTTTCTTT. Its translation is CASSEASGGYTEAFF.

This clone was seen more than once but under ten times. This sequence joins TRBV7-9 and TRBJ1-2, with D unresolved. The germline V gene encodes CDR1 SEHNR and CDR2 FQNEAQ (reference sequence). Trimming removed 5 bases at V and 3 bases at J, with 16 bases between. CDR3 length: 15 residues. The CDR3 DNA is TGTGCCAGCAGCCTTAGAGCCGAGGGCGACTATGGCTACACCTTC. Its protein is CASSLRAEGDYGYTF. Full variable domain (rest looked up from reference TRBV7-9 and TRBJ1-2): DTGVSQNPRHKITKRGQNVTFRCDPISEHNRLYWYRQTLGQGPEFLTYFQNEAQLEKSRLLSDRFSAERPKGSFSTLEIQRTEQGDSAMYLCASSLRAEGDYGYTFGSGTRLTVV.

The gene calls are TRBV11-2 and TRBJ2-7; D gene ambiguous. The CDR3 covers 11 residues. Germline CDR1 reads SGHAT; CDR2 reads FQNNGV. V lost 2 bases, J lost 2 bases, and 1 base lay in between. This CDR3 is CASSLTYEQYF. The CDR3 nucleotides read TGTGCCAGCAGCTTAACCTACGAGCAGTACTTC.

Comments on this clone: Mismatch with germline at one junction end may stem from a read error. The chain carries TRBV7-7 and TRBJ1-5; TRBD1 matches at 8 bases. CDR1 and CDR2 from the germline V gene are SSHAT and FNYEAQ (reference sequence). The CDR3 runs to 19 residues. The CDR3 here is CASSYRNTGGSRGNQPQHF. CDR3 nucleotides: TGTGCTAGCAGTTATAGGAATACAGGGGGGAGTAGGGGCAATCAGCCCCAGCATTTT.

There are a few counts of this clone. The CDR3 nucleotides read TGTGCCAGCAGCTTAGGGCTCACTAGCGGGGGGGCCTACGAGCAGTACTTC. The encoded protein is CASSLGLTSGGAYEQYF. The V and J genes are TRBV7-2 and TRBJ2-7, with TRBD2 identical over 13 bases. CDR1 and CDR2 from the germline V gene are SGHTA and FQGNSA. Germline trimming cut 1 base from V and 2 bases from J; bases unmatched to any gene: 5. CDR3 size: 17 residues.

V and J are TRBV5-1 and TRBJ2-3; 9 bases agree with TRBD1. Germline V gene lookup returns CDR1 SGHRS and CDR2 YFSETQ. This CDR3 is 14 amino acids long. The V segment lost 3 bases and the J segment 3 bases; nucleotides outside the gene matches: 2. CDR3 sequence: CASSSGQGTDTQYF. DNA of the CDR3: TGCGCCAGCAGCTCGGGACAGGGTACAGATACGCAGTATTTT.

This chain links TRBV30 with TRBJ2-1, with D possibly TRBD1 on 5 matching bases. V was trimmed by 3 bases and J by 6 bases, leaving 15 bases between them. This CDR3 is 14 amino acids long. From germline, CDR1 is GTSNPN and CDR2 SVGIG (reference sequence). The CDR3 is CAWRGKGFVNEQFF. As DNA, the CDR3 is TGTGCCTGGAGAGGTAAGGGGTTTGTCAATGAGCAGTTCTTC.

The rearrangement joins TRBV4-1 to TRBJ2-3; TRBD1 or TRBD2 may be the D gene (5 bases each). V was clipped by 5 bases and J by 6 bases, with 15 bases between them. The CDR3 spans 14 residues. Looked up from germline, CDR1 is MGHRA and CDR2 is YSYEKL. CDR3 in amino acids: CASSFVGAEDTQYF. CDR3 DNA: TGCGCCAGCAGCTTCGTCGGGGCGGAGGATACGCAGTATTTT.

The chain uses TRBV2 and TRBJ1-6; tentatively, D is TRBD1 (5 bases). Germline CDR1 is SNHLY and CDR2 is FYNNEI. Trimming removed 2 bases at V and 10 bases at J, with 12 bases between. The CDR3 covers 14 residues. CDR3 DNA: TGTGCCAGCAGTGAAAATGGGGAGGGGTCACCCCTCCACTTT. This translates into CASSENGEGSPLHF.

The chain recombines TRBV7-2 with TRBJ2-4; D unclear. Trimming took 2 bases from V and 8 from J, leaving 10 bases between them. The germline CDR1 and CDR2 sequences are SGHTA and FQGNSA. This CDR3 is built from 13 residues. CDR3 region: CASSLITVDIQYF. The DNA for the CDR3 is TGTGCCAGCAGCTTAATTACCGTGGACATTCAGTACTTC.

The chain is built from TRBV10-3 and TRBJ2-1, with D unresolved. This CDR3 has 16 residues. Germline lookup yields CDR1 ENHRY and CDR2 SYGVKD. The V and J ends lost 4 bases and 2 bases respectively, with 15 bases between them. The CDR3 region is CAISAAPLKTYNEQFF. CDR3 coding DNA: TGTGCCATCAGTGCCGCCCCCCTTAAAACCTACAATGAGCAGTTCTTC.

The V and J genes are TRBV7-2 and TRBJ1-1, with 8 bases matching TRBD1. V shed 3 bases, J shed 10 bases, and the junction held 10 bases outside the gene matches. The CDR3 extends over 14 amino acids. Looked up from germline, CDR1 is SGHTA and CDR2 is FQGNSA. The DNA for the CDR3 is TGTGCCAGCAGCTTTATTCAGGGGGCCCTACCAGCTTTCTTT. Translated, it gives CASSFIQGALPAFF.

This clone turned up a few times. This sequence joins TRBV7-9 and TRBJ1-1; D is unclear. This CDR3 is 14 amino acids long. Per germline, CDR1 SEHNR and CDR2 FQNEAQ (reference sequence). V was cut by 5 bases and J by 5 bases, with 15 bases left in between. CDR3 nucleotide sequence: TGTGCCAGCAGCCCAACGTTGGTTGATACTGAAGCTTTCTTT. Translation: CASSPTLVDTEAFF.

V gene TRBV6-5 combines with J gene TRBJ2-7; the match to TRBD1 covers 7 bases. The germline V gene encodes CDR1 MNHEY and CDR2 SVGAGI. V dropped 4 bases and J dropped 2; count of bases not matched to a gene: 11. This CDR3 is 16 amino acids long. The CDR3, as DNA: TGTGCCAGCAGTTTCAGACAGGGAAGCAGAACCTACGAGCAGTACTTC. Translating it yields CASSFRQGSRTYEQYF.

The chain has TRBV18 and TRBJ1-4; D gene uncertain. The CDR3 has 16 amino acids. Germline CDR1 and CDR2: KGHSH and LQKENI. Trimming shortened V by 3 bases and J by 7 bases, and 18 bases separated the two germline ends. CDR3 amino acids: CASSPDDTNYPEKLFF. The DNA of the CDR3 is TGTGCCAGCTCACCTGACGACACCAATTACCCTGAAAAACTGTTTTTT.

In this sample, this clone turned up once. The chain is built from TRBV5-1 and TRBJ1-1; weak D call: TRBD1 (6 bases). Germline V gives CDR1 SGHRS, CDR2 YFSETQ. The V gene lost 0 bases and the J gene lost 4 bases, with 16 bases spanning the gap. CDR3 length: 16 residues. The CDR3 loop reads CASSLAAMGARTEAFF. In DNA, the CDR3 is TGCGCCAGCAGCTTGGCCGCGATGGGGGCGCGCACTGAAGCTTTCTTT. The variable domain in full, completed from reference TRBV5-1 and TRBJ1-1, reads KAGVTQTPRYLIKTRGQQVTLSCSPISGHRSVSWYQQTPGQGLQFLFEYFSETQRNKGNFPGRFSGRQFSNSRSEMNVSTLELGDSALYLCASSLAAMGARTEAFFGQGTRLTVV.

V gene TRBV23-1 combines with J gene TRBJ2-5; the D is unclear. TRBV23-1 is sorted into the ORF group, with uncertain function. The CDR3 runs 11 residues. With 2 bases removed from V and 2 bases from J, the gap between germline ends came to 0 bases. The CDR3: CASSQQETQYF. The DNA for the CDR3 is TGCGCCAGCAGTCAACAAGAGACCCAGTACTTC.

This clone occurred a few times. V is TRBV10-2 and J is TRBJ2-7; D remains unclear. This CDR3 region has 15 residues. Germline lookup yields CDR1 WSHSY and CDR2 SAAADI. The ends were cut back, 2 bases at V and 0 bases at J, with 11 bases in the middle. The chain's CDR3 is CASSENPQSSYEQYF. CDR3 bases: TGCGCCAGCAGTGAGAACCCACAGAGCTCCTACGAGCAGTACTTC.

This clone was counted a few times. The J gene is TRBJ1-4, the V gene TRBV7-2; tentatively, D is TRBD1 (5 bases). The germline V gene has CDR1 SGHTA and CDR2 FQGNSA. The V gene lost 5 bases and the J gene lost 8 bases, with 15 bases spanning the gap. The CDR3 totals 14 residues. The DNA of the CDR3 is TGTGCCAGCAGCACGGACACTTCAGGAGAAAAACTGTTTTTT. Its translation is CASSTDTSGEKLFF.

This clone was found a few times. The chain recombines TRBV30 with TRBJ1-1; no firm D call. CDR1 and CDR2 (germline): GTSNPN, SVGIG (reference sequence). CDR3 length equals 12 residues. With 7 bases removed from V and 0 bases from J, the gap between germline ends came to 9 bases. The CDR3 region has the DNA TGTGCCTTTTCTCGGTTGAACACTGAAGCTTTCTTT. Its translation: CAFSRLNTEAFF.

This chain uses TRBV9 with TRBJ2-3; D is perhaps TRBD2 (6 bases). Per the germline V gene, CDR1 is SGDLS and CDR2 is YYNGEE. The CDR3 spans 15 residues. V was shortened by 1 base and J by 8 bases, with 17 bases between the two germline ends. This CDR3 reads CASSVQDYPGGTQYF. Here the CDR3 DNA reads TGTGCCAGCAGCGTACAGGACTACCCTGGGGGTACGCAGTATTTT.

This clone has a single count. V usage is TRBV7-9 and J usage is TRBJ1-2; possibly TRBD1 for D (6 bases). The CDR3 is 15 residues long. V was pared by 4 bases and J by 2 bases, with 14 bases between. In germline, CDR1 is SEHNR, CDR2 FQNEAQ (reference sequence). The CDR3 reads CASSSPYDRNYGYTF. In DNA, the CDR3 is TGTGCCAGCAGCTCTCCTTACGACAGGAACTATGGCTACACCTTC.

This clone was seen only a few times. The chain combines TRBV2 with TRBJ1-6; 8 bases fit TRBD1. Germline V gives CDR1 SNHLY, CDR2 FYNNEI. The CDR3 is made up of 15 amino acids. V lost 4 bases, J lost 6 bases, and 5 bases stayed unmatched. The CDR3 bases are TGTGCCAGCAGTGCGGACAGGGTGGCTAATTCACCCCTCCACTTT. Protein product: CASSADRVANSPLHF.

This clone was seen just once. The genes are TRBV6-5 and TRBJ2-3, with a possible D match to TRBD2 (6 bases). Germline assignment: CDR1 MNHEY and CDR2 SVGAGI. V was trimmed by 0 bases and J by 2 bases, leaving 12 bases between them. This CDR3 is 16 amino acids long. The CDR3 sequence is CASSYSGRPLTDTQYF. CDR3 coding DNA: TGTGCCAGCAGTTACTCGGGGAGGCCGCTCACAGATACGCAGTATTTT.

The chain recombines TRBV9 with TRBJ2-3; TRBD2 agrees at 9 bases. This CDR3 is built from 16 residues. After removal of 1 base from V and 3 bases from J, the junction contained 6 bases not matched to a gene. In germline, CDR1 is SGDLS, CDR2 YYNGEE. CDR3 region: CASSVRSSGVTDTQYF. The CDR3 coding sequence is TGTGCCAGCAGCGTACGATCTAGCGGGGTAACAGATACGCAGTATTTT.

CDR3 nucleotides: TGTGCCAGCAGTGGAGGTACCGACCCAAATCAGCCCCAGCATTTT. Translation: CASSGGTDPNQPQHF. The chain has TRBV6-1 and TRBJ1-5; no clear D. CDR3 length: 15 amino acids. V was cut by 4 bases and J by 4 bases, with 14 bases left in between. CDR1 and CDR2 (germline): MNHNS, SASEGT.

The chain links TRBV11-3 to TRBJ1-1, with 9 bases identical to TRBD1. After removal of 5 bases from V and 2 bases from J, the junction contained 9 bases not matched to a gene. CDR1 and CDR2 (germline): SGHNT, YENEEA. The CDR3 contains 16 residues. Here the CDR3 reads CASSQTTGGGNTEAFF. DNA for the CDR3: TGTGCCAGCAGCCAGACGACAGGGGGGGGAAACACTGAAGCTTTCTTT.

The V and J genes are TRBV4-3 and TRBJ1-2, with no clear D. The CDR3 loop spans 16 amino acids. V lost 1 base to trimming and J lost 2 bases, with 14 bases between them. CDR1 and CDR2 from the germline V gene are LGHNA and YSLEER. CDR3 protein: CASSQALTALNYGYTF. CDR3 coding DNA: TGCGCCAGCAGCCAAGCCCTCACGGCCCTGAACTATGGCTACACCTTC.